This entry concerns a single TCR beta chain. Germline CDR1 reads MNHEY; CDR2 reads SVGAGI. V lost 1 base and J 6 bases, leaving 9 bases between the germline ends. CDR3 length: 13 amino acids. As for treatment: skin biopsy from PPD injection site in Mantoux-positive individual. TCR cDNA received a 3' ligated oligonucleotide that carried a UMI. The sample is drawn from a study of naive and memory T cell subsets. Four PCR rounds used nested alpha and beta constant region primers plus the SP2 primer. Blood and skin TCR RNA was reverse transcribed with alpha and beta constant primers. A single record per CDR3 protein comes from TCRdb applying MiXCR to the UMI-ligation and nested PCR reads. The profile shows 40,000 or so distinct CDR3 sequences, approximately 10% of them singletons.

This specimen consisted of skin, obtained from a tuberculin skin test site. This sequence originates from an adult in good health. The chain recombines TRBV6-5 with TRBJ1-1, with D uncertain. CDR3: CASSYYGFPEAFF. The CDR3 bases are TGTGCCAGCAGTTACTACGGGTTCCCTGAAGCTTTCTTT.